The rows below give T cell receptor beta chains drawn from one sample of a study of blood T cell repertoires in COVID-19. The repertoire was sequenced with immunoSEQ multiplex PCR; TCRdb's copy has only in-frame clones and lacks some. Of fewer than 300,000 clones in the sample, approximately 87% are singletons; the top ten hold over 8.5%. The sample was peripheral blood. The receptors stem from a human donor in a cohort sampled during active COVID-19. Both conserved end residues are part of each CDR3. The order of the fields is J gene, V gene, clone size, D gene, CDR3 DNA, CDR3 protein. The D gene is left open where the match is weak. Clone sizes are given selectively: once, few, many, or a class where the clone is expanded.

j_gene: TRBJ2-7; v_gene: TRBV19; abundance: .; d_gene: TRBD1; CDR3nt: TGTGCCAGTAAGTCACAGGGGGCCTACGAGCAGTACTTC; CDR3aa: CASKSQGAYEQYF
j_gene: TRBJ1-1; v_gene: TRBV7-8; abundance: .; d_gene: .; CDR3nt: TGTGCCAGCAGCTTAGTTGTGGCAGGAGAAGCTTTCTTT; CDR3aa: CASSLVVAGEAFF
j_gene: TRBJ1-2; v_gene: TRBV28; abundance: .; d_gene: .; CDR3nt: TGTGCCAGCAGTTTAACCTCTTCGCCGTTGTTAGATGGCTACACCTTC; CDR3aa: CASSLTSSPLLDGYTF
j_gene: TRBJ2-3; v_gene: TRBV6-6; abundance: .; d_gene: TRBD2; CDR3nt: TGTGCCAGCCTTAGCGGGGGGCCAGATACGCAGTATTTT; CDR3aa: CASLSGGPDTQYF
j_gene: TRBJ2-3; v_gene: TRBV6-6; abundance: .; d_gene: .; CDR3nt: TGTGCCAGCAGTTACGGTGGAGTTAGCACAGATACGCAGTATTTT; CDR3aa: CASSYGGVSTDTQYF
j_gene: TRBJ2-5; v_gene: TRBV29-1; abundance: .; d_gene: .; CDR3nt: TGCAGCGGGGAAGACTATCCCTCTTACCAAGAGACCCAGTACTTC; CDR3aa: CSGEDYPSYQETQYF
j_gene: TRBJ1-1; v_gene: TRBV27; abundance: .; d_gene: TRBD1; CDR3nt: TGTGCCAGCGGACAGGGCGGTTATGAGGCTTTCTTT; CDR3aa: CASGQGGYEAFF
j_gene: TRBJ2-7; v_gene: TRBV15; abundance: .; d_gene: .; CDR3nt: TGTGCCACCAGCGCAGTAACAGGTCCCAGGGACGAGCAGTACTTC; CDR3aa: CATSAVTGPRDEQYF
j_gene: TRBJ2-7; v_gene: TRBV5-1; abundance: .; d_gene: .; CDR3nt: TGCGCCAGCAGCTTGGCCTTGAACAGTCAGGACTACGAGCAGTACTTC; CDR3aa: CASSLALNSQDYEQYF
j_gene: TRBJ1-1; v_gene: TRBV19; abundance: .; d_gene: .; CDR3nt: TGTGCCAGTAGTACCGAAAGGAGTCTGAACACTGAAGCTTTCTTT; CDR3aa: CASSTERSLNTEAFF
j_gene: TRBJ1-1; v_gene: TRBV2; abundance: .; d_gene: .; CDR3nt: TGTGCCAGCAGGGAGACAGGGAACACTGAAGCTTTCTTT; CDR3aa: CASRETGNTEAFF
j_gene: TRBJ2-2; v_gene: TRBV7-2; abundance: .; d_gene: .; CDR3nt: TGTGCCAGCAGCTTACCACCACGGGATCTCGTACCCGGGGAGCTGTTTTTT; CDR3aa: CASSLPPRDLVPGELFF
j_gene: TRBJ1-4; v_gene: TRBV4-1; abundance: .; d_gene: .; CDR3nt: TGCGCCAGCAGCCAACGGCAGGCAACTAATGAAAAACTGTTTTTT; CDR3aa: CASSQRQATNEKLFF
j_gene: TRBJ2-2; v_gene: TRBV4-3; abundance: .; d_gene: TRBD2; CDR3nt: TGCGCCAGCAGCCAAGACGTCGCTAGCGGGGGGTGGTCCGGGGAGCTGTTTTTT; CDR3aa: CASSQDVASGGWSGELFF
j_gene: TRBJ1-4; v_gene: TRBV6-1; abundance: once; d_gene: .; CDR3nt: TGTGCCACCCAGCGGGGAACTAATGAAAAACTGTTTTTT; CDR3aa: CATQRGTNEKLFF
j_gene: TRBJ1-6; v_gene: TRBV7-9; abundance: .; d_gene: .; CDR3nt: TGTGCCAGCAGCGCTTCGGGACTCTATAATTCACCCCTCCACTTT; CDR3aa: CASSASGLYNSPLHF
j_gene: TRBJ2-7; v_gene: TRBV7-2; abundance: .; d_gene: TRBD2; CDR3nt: TGTGCCAGCAGCCACGGACTAGTTCCCCTGGAGCAGTACTTC; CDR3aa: CASSHGLVPLEQYF
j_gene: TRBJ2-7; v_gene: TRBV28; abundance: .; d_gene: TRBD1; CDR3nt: TGTGCCAGCAGGGGGACAGGGGGCTCGTACGAGCAGTACTTC; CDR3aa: CASRGTGGSYEQYF
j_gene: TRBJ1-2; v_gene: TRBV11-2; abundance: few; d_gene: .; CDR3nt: TGTGCCAGCAGCTTATTCCCGCGGGGTAGGGACTATGGCTACACCTTC; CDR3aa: CASSLFPRGRDYGYTF
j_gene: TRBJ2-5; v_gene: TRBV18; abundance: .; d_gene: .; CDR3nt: TGTGCCAGCTCACCCCAAGGGACTGCCCAAGAGACCCAGTACTTC; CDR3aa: CASSPQGTAQETQYF
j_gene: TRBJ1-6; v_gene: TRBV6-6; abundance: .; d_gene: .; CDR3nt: TGTGCCAGCAGTCAGGGGCGCTCGGGGACTTATAATTCACCCCTCCACTTT; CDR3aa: CASSQGRSGTYNSPLHF
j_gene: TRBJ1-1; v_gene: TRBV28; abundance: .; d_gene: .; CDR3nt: TGTGCCAGCCTGCGGGGGCTGAACACTGAAGCTTTCTTT; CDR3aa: CASLRGLNTEAFF
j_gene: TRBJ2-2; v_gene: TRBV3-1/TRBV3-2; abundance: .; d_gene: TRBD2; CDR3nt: TGTGCCAGCAGCCAAGGAGGAAGCGGGAGGTCGGCCGGGGAGCTGTTTTTT; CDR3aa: CASSQGGSGRSAGELFF
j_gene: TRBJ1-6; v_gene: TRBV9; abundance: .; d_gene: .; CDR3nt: TGTGCCAGCAGCGTAGGTGGGGCTAATTCACCCCTCCACTTT; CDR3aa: CASSVGGANSPLHF
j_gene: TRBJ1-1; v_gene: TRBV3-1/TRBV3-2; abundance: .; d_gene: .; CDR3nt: TGTGCCAGCAGCCAAAAGGAGGTTAACACTGAAGCTTTCTTT; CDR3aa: CASSQKEVNTEAFF
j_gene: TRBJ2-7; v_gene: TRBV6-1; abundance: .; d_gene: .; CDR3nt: TGTGCCAGCAGTGAAAGGATCCTAGGGGTGGTCACCTACGAGCAGTACTTC; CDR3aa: CASSERILGVVTYEQYF
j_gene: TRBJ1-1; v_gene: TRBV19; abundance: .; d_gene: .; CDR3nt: TGTGCCAGTAGTATAGCAGTTAACACTGAAGCTTTCTTT; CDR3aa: CASSIAVNTEAFF
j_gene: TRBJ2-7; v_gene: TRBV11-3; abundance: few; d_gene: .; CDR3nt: TGTGCCAGCAGCCCCGACAGTTCCTACGAGCAGTACTTC; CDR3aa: CASSPDSSYEQYF
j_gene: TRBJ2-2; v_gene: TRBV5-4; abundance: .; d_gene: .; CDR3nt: TGTGCCAGCAGCTTGGTACAGGTGGGGACCGGGGAGCTGTTTTTT; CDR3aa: CASSLVQVGTGELFF
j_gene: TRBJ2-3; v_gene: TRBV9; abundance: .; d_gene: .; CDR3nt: TGTGCCAGCAGCGTAGCTCGGGTTGGCACAGATACGCAGTATTTT; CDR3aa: CASSVARVGTDTQYF
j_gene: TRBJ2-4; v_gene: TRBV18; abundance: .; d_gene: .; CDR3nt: TGTGCCAGCTCACCACCGGGACTAGCCAAAAACATTCAGTACTTC; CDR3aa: CASSPPGLAKNIQYF
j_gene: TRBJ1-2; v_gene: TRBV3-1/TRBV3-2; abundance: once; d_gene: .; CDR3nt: TGTGCCAGCAGCCAGGGTATCCAGGGGAACTATGGCTACACCTTC; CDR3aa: CASSQGIQGNYGYTF
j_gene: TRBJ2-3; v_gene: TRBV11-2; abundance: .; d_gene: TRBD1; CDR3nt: TGTGCCAGCAGCTTCGACAGGGTCTCGACAGATACGCAGTATTTT; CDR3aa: CASSFDRVSTDTQYF
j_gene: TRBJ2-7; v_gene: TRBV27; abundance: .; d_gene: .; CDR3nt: TGTGCCAGCAGTTTATGGAGGGACAGAGTTTACGAGCAGTACTTC; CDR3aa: CASSLWRDRVYEQYF
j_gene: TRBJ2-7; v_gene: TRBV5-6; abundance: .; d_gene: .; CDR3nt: TGTGCCAGCAGGGTCGGCGGGACTTACTACGAGCAGTACTTC; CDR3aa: CASRVGGTYYEQYF
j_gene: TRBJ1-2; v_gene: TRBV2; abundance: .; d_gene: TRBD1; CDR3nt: TGTGCCAGCAGCCGACAGGGGACTAACTATGGCTACACCTTC; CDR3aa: CASSRQGTNYGYTF
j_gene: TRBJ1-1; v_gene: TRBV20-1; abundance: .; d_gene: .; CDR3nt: TGCAGTTCCAAACAGCTATATGAAGCTTTCTTT; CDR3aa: CSSKQLYEAFF
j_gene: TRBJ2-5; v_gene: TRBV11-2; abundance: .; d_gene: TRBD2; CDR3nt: TGTGCCAGCAGCGTTAGCGGGGGACTAGGGACCCAGTACTTC; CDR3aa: CASSVSGGLGTQYF
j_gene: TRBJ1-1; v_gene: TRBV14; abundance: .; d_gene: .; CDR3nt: TGTGCCAGCAGCACACAACTAAACACTGAAGCTTTCTTT; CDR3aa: CASSTQLNTEAFF
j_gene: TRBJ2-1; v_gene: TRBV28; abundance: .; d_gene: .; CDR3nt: TGTGCCAGCAGTTCAAACAATGAGCAGTTCTTC; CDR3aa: CASSSNNEQFF
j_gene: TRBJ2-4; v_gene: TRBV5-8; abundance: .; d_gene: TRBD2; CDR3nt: TGTGCCAGCAGCCGGAGCGGGGGGGCCAAAAACATTCAGTACTTC; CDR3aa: CASSRSGGAKNIQYF
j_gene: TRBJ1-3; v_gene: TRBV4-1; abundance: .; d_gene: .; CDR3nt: TGCGCCAGCAGCCAAGACGAGGGTTCTGGAAACACCATATATTTT; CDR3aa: CASSQDEGSGNTIYF
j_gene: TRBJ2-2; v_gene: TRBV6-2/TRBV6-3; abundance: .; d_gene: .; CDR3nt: TGTGCCAGCAGTTCCCATAGGACTCTTCCGGGGGTCACCGGGGAGCTGTTTTTT; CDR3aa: CASSSHRTLPGVTGELFF
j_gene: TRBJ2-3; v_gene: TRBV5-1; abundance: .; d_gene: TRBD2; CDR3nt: TGCGCCAGCAGCCCACGGACACGGTGGGGGGGTACGCAGTATTTT; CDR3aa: CASSPRTRWGGTQYF
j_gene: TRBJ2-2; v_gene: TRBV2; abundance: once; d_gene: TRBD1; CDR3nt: TGTGCCAGCAGCCCCTGGGGGGGACAGGGGTTTCCCGGGGAGCTGTTTTTT; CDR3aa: CASSPWGGQGFPGELFF
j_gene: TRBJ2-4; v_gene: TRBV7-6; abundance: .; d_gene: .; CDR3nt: TGTGCCAGCAGCTTAGCAGCACTTAGTGTTCAGTACTTC; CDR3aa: CASSLAALSVQYF
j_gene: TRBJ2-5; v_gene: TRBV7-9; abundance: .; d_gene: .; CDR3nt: TGTGCCAGCAGCTTGGACTTGTCGGGGACCCAGTACTTC; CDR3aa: CASSLDLSGTQYF
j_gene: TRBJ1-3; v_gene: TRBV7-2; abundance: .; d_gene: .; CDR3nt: TGTGCCAGCAGCTTATGGGGGGGTAACACCATATATTTT; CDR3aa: CASSLWGGNTIYF
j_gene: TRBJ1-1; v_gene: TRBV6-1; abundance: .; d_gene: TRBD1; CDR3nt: TGTGCCAGCAGTGGTGCTACCGGGACAGGGAACACTGAAGCTTTCTTT; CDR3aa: CASSGATGTGNTEAFF
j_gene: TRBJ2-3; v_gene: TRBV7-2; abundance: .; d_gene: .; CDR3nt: TGTGCCAGCAGCTCGGACTACTACACAGATACGCAGTATTTT; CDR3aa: CASSSDYYTDTQYF
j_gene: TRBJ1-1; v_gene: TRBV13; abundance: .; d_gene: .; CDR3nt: TGTGCCAGCAGCCCAGGGTCCACTGAAGCTTTCTTT; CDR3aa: CASSPGSTEAFF
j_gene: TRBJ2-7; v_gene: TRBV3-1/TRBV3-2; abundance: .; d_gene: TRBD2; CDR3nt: TGTGCCAGCAGCGCCTCGGGAGCGGGAGCTTACGAGCAGTACTTC; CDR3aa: CASSASGAGAYEQYF